The present TCR beta chain was sequenced within a study of T-cell reconstitution after alpha-beta-depleted transplantation in children. Regarding the study as a whole: Several hundred expanded graft clones reportedly supplied alpha-beta T cells about two months after transplant. From surviving recipient T cells and thymic progenitors came the high day-60 TCRbeta diversity observed in some patients. From newly produced T cells came most of the T-cell counts and diversity one year after transplant.

This CDR3 is 14 amino acids long. Germline V gene data show CDR1 as MDHEN and CDR2 as SYDVKM. Trimming shortened V by 4 bases and J by 0 bases, and 9 bases separated the two germline ends. This clonotype came up a few times. Its antigen is unknown. TCRbeta library preparation incorporated unique molecular identifiers. TCRdb reprocessed the PCR reads with MiXCR, giving one entry per CDR3 protein. This sample has some 830,000 distinct CDR3 sequences, with about 15% found just once. The TCR sequence derives from a male patient younger than 18 who had a stem cell transplant for acute lymphoblastic leukemia, so the T cells may come from the graft donor. The source was PBMCs, mostly from graft donor cells, collected 360 days after TCRalphabeta/CD19-depleted stem cell transplant. This sequence joins TRBV28 and TRBJ2-5, with D unclear. The CDR3 is CASSSPAYQETQYF. In DNA form, the CDR3 reads TGTGCCAGCAGTTCTCCGGCCTACCAAGAGACCCAGTACTTC.